Shown below are 7 T cell receptor beta chains from a single sample sequenced in a study of cytomegalovirus exposure and HLA in healthy donors. 13 Jbeta primers and 60 Vbeta primers were used for the PCR. Assay: immunoSEQ multiplex PCR; the TCRdb copy retains only in-frame clones and omits some. Counted here are approximately 130,000 clones, approximately 89% occurring once; the ten biggest clones make up 6% to 8%. Sequenced: PBMCs. These receptors were collected from a woman aged 25 to 39 in good health and CMV-seropositive.

This clone has only a few counts. The chain couples TRBV18 to TRBJ1-2, with a weak D call TRBD1 (5 bases). CDR1 and CDR2 from the germline V gene are KGHSH and LQKENI. Trimming left V 5 bases short and J 5 bases short, with 12 bases between. The length of the CDR3 is 13 residues. CDR3 region: CASSAGREYGYTF. DNA of the CDR3: TGTGCCAGCTCAGCGGGACGGGAGTATGGCTACACCTTC.

This sequence joins TRBV5-4 and TRBJ1-1; D gene ambiguous. The ends were cut back, 0 bases at V and 0 bases at J, with 3 bases in the middle. This CDR3 comprises 13 residues. The germline CDR1 and CDR2 sequences are SGHNT and YYREEE (reference sequence). The CDR3 reads CASSLALNTEAFF. CDR3 nucleotide sequence: TGTGCCAGCAGCTTGGCCTTGAACACTGAAGCTTTCTTT.

The chain carries TRBV2 and TRBJ2-7, with 9 bases identical to TRBD2. The CDR3 consists of 15 residues. Per the germline V gene, CDR1 is SNHLY and CDR2 is FYNNEI. Germline trimming cut 3 bases from V and 5 bases from J; bases unmatched to any gene: 8. The CDR3 loop reads CASSDAGGPRDEQYF. As DNA, the CDR3 is TGTGCCAGCAGTGACGCGGGAGGGCCTCGTGACGAGCAGTACTTC.

This clone was counted a single time. V gene TRBV5-1 combines with J gene TRBJ1-4; no clear D. The germline V gene has CDR1 SGHRS and CDR2 YFSETQ. The CDR3 is made up of 16 amino acids. The V and J ends lost 0 bases and 2 bases respectively, with 11 bases between them. The CDR3 sequence: CASSLGGLTTNEKLFF. CDR3 nucleotide sequence: TGCGCCAGCAGCTTGGGCGGGCTAACGACTAATGAAAAACTGTTTTTT.

This clone was counted a single time. The chain couples TRBV6-6 to TRBJ1-2; TRBD1 aligns across 7 bases. V gave up 3 bases and J gave up 8 bases; unmatched junction bases: 15. CDR1 and CDR2 from the germline V gene are MNHNY and SVGAGI (reference sequence). CDR3 length equals 16 residues. The CDR3 bases are TGTGCCAGCAGTTATCCCCTGCCCGGACAGGAGGAAGGCTACACCTTC. It translates to CASSYPLPGQEEGYTF.

The chain combines TRBV9 with TRBJ1-2; 7 positions match TRBD1. CDR1 and CDR2 (germline): SGDLS, YYNGEE. The trim removed 5 bases at V and 7 bases at J, leaving 8 bases unmatched. The CDR3 has 13 residues. The CDR3 region is CASSPRQGLGYTF. DNA of the CDR3: TGTGCCAGCAGTCCTCGACAGGGTCTTGGCTACACCTTC.

This clone occurred once. The chain recombines TRBV9 with TRBJ2-5; TRBD1 is a possible D gene (6 bases). Per the germline V gene, CDR1 is SGDLS and CDR2 is YYNGEE. V dropped 0 bases and J dropped 4 bases, with 10 bases sitting between them. The CDR3 has 14 residues. CDR3 sequence: CASSVGAGAETQYF. The CDR3 DNA sequence: TGTGCCAGCAGCGTAGGGGCAGGGGCAGAGACCCAGTACTTC.